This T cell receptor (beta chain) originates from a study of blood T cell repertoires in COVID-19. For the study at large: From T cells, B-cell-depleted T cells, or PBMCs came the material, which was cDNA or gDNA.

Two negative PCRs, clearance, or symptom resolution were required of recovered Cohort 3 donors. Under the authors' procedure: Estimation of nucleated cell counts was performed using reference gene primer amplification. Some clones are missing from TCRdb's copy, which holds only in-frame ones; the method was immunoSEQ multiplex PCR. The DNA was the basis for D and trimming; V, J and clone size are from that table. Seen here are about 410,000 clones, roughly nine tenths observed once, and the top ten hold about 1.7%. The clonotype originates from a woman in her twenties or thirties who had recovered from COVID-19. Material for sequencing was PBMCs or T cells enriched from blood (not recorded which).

CDR3 loop: CASSMGQGGFF. CDR3 in DNA: TGTGCCAGCAGTATGGGACAGGGGGGATTCTTC. This chain connects TRBV12-3 or TRBV12-4 to TRBJ2-1; 11 bases are a match to TRBD1. The CDR3 has 11 residues. V lost 5 bases to trimming and J lost 16 bases; unmatched junction nucleotides: 4.